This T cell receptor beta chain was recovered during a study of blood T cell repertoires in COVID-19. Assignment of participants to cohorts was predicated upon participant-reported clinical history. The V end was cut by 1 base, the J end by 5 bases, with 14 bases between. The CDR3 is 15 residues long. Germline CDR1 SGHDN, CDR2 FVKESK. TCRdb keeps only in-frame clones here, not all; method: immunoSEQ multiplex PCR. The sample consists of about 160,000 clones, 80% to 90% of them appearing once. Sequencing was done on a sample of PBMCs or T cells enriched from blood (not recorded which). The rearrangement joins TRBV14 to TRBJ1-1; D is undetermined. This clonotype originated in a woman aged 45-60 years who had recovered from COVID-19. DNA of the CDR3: TGTGCCAGCAGCCAAGGGCGAGGGTACTGGACTGAAGCTTTCTTT. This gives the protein CASSQGRGYWTEAFF. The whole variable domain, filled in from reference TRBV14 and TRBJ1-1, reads EAGVTQFPSHSVIEKGQTVTLRCDPISGHDNLYWYRRVMGKEIKFLLHFVKESKQDESGMPNNRFLAERTGGTYSTLKVQPAELEDSGVYFCASSQGRGYWTEAFFGQGTRLTVV.